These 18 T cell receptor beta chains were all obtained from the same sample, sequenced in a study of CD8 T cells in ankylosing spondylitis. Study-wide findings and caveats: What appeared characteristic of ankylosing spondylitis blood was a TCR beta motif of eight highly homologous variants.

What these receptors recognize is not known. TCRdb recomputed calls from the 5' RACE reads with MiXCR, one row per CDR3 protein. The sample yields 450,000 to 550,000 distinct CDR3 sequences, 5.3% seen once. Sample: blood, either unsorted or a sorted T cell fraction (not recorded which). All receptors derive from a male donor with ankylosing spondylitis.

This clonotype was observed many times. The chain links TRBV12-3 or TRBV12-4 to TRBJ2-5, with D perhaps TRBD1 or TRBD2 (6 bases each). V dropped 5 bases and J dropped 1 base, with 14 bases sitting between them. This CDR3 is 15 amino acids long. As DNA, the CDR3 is TGTGCCAGCAGTATTTCGGGGGCTCCCCAAGAGACCCAGTACTTC. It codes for CASSISGAPQETQYF.

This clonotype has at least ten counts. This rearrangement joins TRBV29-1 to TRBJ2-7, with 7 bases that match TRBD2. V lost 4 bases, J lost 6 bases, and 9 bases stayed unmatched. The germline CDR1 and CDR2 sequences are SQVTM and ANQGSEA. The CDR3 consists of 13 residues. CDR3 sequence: CSVAMGGGSEQYF. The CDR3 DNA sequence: TGCAGCGTTGCCATGGGCGGGGGTTCCGAGCAGTACTTC.

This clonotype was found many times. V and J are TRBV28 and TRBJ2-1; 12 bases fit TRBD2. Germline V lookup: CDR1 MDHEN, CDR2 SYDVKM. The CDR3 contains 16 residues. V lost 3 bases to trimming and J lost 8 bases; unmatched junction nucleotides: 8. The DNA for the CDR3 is TGTGCCAGCAGTTTCCCCCTAGCGGGAGGGCCGGATGAGCAGTTCTTC. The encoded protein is CASSFPLAGGPDEQFF.

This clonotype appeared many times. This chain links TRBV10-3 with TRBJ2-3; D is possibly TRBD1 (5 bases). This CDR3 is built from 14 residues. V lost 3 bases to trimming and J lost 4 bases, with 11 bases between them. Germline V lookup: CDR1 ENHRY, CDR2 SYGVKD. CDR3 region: CAISERQGPDTQYF. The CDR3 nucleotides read TGTGCCATCAGTGAAAGGCAGGGCCCAGATACGCAGTATTTT.

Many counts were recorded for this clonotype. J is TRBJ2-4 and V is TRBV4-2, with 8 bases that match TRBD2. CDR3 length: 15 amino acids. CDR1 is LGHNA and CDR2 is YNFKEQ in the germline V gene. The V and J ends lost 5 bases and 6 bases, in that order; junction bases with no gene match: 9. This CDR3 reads CASSTDGGALNIQYF. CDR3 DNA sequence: TGTGCCAGCAGCACCGACGGGGGGGCCCTAAACATTCAGTACTTC.

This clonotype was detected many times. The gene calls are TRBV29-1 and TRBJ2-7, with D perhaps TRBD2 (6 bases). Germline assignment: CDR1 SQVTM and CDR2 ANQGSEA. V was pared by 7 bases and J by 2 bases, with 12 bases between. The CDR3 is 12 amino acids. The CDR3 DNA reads TGCAGCGCGGGGACTTATGCCTACGAGCAGTACTTC. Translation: CSAGTYAYEQYF.

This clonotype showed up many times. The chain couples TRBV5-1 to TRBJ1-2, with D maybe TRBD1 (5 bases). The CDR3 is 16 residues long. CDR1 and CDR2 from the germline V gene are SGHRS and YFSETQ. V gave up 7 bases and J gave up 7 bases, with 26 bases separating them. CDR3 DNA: TGCGCCAGCTCTCTTTCCCCTCGCCGGCAGGGTGGTGGCTACACCTTC. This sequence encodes CASSLSPRRQGGGYTF. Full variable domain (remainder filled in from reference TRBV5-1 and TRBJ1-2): KAGVTQTPRYLIKTRGQQVTLSCSPISGHRSVSWYQQTPGQGLQFLFEYFSETQRNKGNFPGRFSGRQFSNSRSEMNVSTLELGDSALYLCASSLSPRRQGGGYTFGSGTRLTVV.

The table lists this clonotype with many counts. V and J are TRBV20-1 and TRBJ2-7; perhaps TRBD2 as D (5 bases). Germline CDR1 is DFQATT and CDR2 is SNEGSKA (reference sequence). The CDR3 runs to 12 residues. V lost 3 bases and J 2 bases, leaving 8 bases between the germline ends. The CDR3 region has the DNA TGCAGTGCTAGCGAGGGCCCCTACGAGCAGTACTTC. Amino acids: CSASEGPYEQYF.

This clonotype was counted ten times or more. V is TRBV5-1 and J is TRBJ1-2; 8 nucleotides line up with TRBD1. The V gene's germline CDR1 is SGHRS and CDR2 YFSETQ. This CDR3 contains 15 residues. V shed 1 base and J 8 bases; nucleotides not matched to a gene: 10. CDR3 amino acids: CASSLSWQGADGYTF. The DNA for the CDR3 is TGCGCCAGCAGCTTGTCCTGGCAGGGGGCAGACGGCTACACCTTC. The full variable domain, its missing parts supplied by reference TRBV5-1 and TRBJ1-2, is KAGVTQTPRYLIKTRGQQVTLSCSPISGHRSVSWYQQTPGQGLQFLFEYFSETQRNKGNFPGRFSGRQFSNSRSEMNVSTLELGDSALYLCASSLSWQGADGYTFGSGTRLTVV.

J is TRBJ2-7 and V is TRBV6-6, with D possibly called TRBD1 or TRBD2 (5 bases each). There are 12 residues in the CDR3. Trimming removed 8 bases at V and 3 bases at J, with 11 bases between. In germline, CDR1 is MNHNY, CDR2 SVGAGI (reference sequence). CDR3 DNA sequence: TGTGCCAGCGGGAGAGGGGTCTACGAGCAGTACTTC. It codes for CASGRGVYEQYF.

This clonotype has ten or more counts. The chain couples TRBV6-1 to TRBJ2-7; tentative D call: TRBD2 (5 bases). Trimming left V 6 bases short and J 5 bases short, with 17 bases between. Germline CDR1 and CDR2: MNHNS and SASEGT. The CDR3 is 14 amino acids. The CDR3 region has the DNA TGTGCCAGCAGCCCCGTGTGGGCGGGCAACGAGCAGTACTTC. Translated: CASSPVWAGNEQYF.

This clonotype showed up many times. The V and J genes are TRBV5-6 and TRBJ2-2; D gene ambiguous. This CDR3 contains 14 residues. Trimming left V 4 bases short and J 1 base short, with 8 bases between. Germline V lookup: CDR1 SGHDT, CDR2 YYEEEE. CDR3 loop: CASSKGRNTGELFF. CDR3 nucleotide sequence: TGTGCCAGCAGCAAAGGACGGAACACCGGGGAGCTGTTTTTT.

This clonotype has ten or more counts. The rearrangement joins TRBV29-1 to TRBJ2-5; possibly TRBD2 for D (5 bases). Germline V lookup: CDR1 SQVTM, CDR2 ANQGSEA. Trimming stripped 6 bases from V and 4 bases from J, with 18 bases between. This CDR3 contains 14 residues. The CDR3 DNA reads TGCAGCGTCGCTCCGCTTACTAGGATAGAGACCCAGTACTTC. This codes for CSVAPLTRIETQYF.

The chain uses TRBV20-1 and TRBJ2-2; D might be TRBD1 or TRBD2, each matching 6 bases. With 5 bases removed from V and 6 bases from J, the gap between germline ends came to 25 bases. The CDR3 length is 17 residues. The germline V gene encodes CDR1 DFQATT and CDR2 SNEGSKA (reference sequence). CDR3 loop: CSALKGGGIYYPGELFF. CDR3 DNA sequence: TGCAGTGCTCTTAAAGGGGGAGGAATTTATTATCCCGGGGAGCTGTTTTTT.

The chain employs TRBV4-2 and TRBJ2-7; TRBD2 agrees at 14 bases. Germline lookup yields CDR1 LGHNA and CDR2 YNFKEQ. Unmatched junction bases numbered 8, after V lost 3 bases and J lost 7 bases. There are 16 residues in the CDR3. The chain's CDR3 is CASSQTRTSGRSEQYF. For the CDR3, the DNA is TGTGCCAGCAGCCAGACCCGGACTAGCGGGAGGAGTGAGCAGTACTTC.

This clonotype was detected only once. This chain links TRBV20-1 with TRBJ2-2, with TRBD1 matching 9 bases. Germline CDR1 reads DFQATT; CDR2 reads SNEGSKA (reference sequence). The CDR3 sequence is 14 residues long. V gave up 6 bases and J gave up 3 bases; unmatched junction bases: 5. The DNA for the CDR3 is TGCAGTGCCAAAACAGGGGGCTACACCGGGGAGCTGTTTTTT. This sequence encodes CSAKTGGYTGELFF.

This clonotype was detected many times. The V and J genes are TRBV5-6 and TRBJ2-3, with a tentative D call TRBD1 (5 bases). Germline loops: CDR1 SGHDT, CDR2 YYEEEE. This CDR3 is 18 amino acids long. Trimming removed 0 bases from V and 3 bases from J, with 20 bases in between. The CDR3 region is CASSLDGYSRARTDTQYF. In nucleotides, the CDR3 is TGTGCCAGCAGCTTGGACGGGTATTCCAGGGCCCGGACAGATACGCAGTATTTT.

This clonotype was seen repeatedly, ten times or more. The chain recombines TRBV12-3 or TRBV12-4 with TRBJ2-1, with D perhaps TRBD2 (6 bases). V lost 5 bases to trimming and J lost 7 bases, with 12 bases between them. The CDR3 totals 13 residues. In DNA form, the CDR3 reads TGTGCCAGCAGTCCTAGGGCGGGGAATGAGCAGTTCTTC. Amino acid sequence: CASSPRAGNEQFF.